Listed here are 26 T cell receptor beta chains from one sample, sequenced in a study of cytomegalovirus exposure and HLA in healthy donors. The assay was immunoSEQ multiplex PCR, and TCRdb's table has in-frame clones only and misses some. Here the sample spans roughly 310,000 clones, around 90% being singletons. Sequenced input: PBMCs. The receptor source for this set is a man under 40 in good health and CMV-seronegative.

The chain combines TRBV6-5 with TRBJ2-7; TRBD2 agrees at 8 bases. The CDR3 is 14 residues long. The junction had 1 base not matched to a gene; V was cut back by 2 bases and J by 1 base. Germline loops: CDR1 MNHEY, CDR2 SVGAGI. This CDR3 reads CASSYERGSYEQYF. CDR3 DNA: TGTGCCAGCAGTTACGAGCGGGGGTCCTACGAGCAGTACTTC.

The rearrangement joins TRBV4-3 to TRBJ2-2; D gene unclear. The V and J ends lost 1 base and 6 bases respectively, with 15 bases between them. There are 16 residues in the CDR3. Germline values: CDR1 LGHNA, CDR2 YSLEER. The CDR3 sequence is CASSQAYAASSGELFF. CDR3 nucleotide sequence: TGCGCCAGCAGCCAAGCGTATGCCGCGTCGTCCGGGGAGCTGTTTTTT.

V gene TRBV5-1 combines with J gene TRBJ2-7; possible D gene TRBD1, 5 bases. V gave up 4 bases and J gave up 4 bases, with 12 bases separating them. Per the germline V gene, CDR1 is SGHRS and CDR2 is YFSETQ. The CDR3 runs 13 residues. CDR3 region: CASSLDSWYEQYF. The DNA of the CDR3 is TGCGCCAGCAGCCTTGACAGTTGGTACGAGCAGTACTTC.

The V call is TRBV4-3, the J call TRBJ2-7; 8 nucleotides line up with TRBD1. V lost 1 base and J lost 4; bases outside the gene matches: 3. In germline, CDR1 is LGHNA, CDR2 YSLEER. CDR3 size: 14 residues. The CDR3 DNA is TGCGCCAGCAGCCAAGCCCAGGGGGCTTACGAGCAGTACTTC. Encoded protein: CASSQAQGAYEQYF.

The count of this clone is one. The chain employs TRBV7-7 and TRBJ1-1; unclear D gene. This CDR3 is built from 13 residues. Germline V CDR1 and CDR2: SSHAT, FNYEAQ (reference sequence). Trimming took 3 bases from V and 2 from J, leaving 7 bases between them. The CDR3 bases are TGTGCCAGCAGCTTCGGGTTAAACACTGAAGCTTTCTTT. Its protein is CASSFGLNTEAFF. Complete variable domain (other parts from reference TRBV7-7 and TRBJ1-1): GAGVSQSPRYKVTKRGQDVTLRCDPISSHATLYWYQQALGQGPEFLTYFNYEAQPDKSGLPSDRFSAERPEGSISTLTIQRTEQRDSAMYRCASSFGLNTEAFFGQGTRLTVV.

The chain uses TRBV11-2 and TRBJ2-5, with D possibly TRBD1 on 6 matching bases. Germline V gene sequence: CDR1 SGHAT, CDR2 FQNNGV. The CDR3 extends over 14 amino acids. Trimming pared 5 bases from V and 6 bases from J, leaving 16 bases between. The CDR3 spells CASSVVAGEQTQYF. In nucleotides, the CDR3 is TGTGCCAGCAGCGTCGTGGCAGGGGAACAGACCCAGTACTTC.

The J gene is TRBJ1-1, the V gene TRBV5-1; D might be TRBD1 (5 bases). The CDR3 loop spans 14 amino acids. From germline, CDR1 is SGHRS and CDR2 YFSETQ. V shed 0 bases and J shed 2 bases, with 8 bases lying between them. CDR3 nucleotides: TGCGCCAGCAGCTTGGTTAGGGGTAACACTGAAGCTTTCTTT. Amino acids: CASSLVRGNTEAFF.

This sequence joins TRBV5-1 and TRBJ1-2; 7 nucleotides line up with TRBD1. CDR3 length: 13 amino acids. Germline CDR1 and CDR2: SGHRS and YFSETQ. The junction had 3 bases not matched to a gene; V was cut back by 4 bases and J by 3 bases. The CDR3: CASSRQGDYGYTF. In DNA form, the CDR3 reads TGCGCCAGCAGCAGGCAGGGGGACTATGGCTACACCTTC.

This clone has more than one count but fewer than ten. The chain carries TRBV11-2 and TRBJ2-7; tentatively, D is TRBD1 (6 bases). The CDR3 is made up of 15 amino acids. Germline CDR1 reads SGHAT; CDR2 reads FQNNGV. Deletions cut 5 bases from V and 0 bases from J, with 14 bases between. In DNA, the CDR3 is TGTGCCAGCAGCGTTGGACAGCAGAGCTCCTACGAGCAGTACTTC. Translating it yields CASSVGQQSSYEQYF.

Remarks on this clone: An end of the junction differs from the germline gene, which may be a read error. V and J are TRBV19 and TRBJ1-6; 9 positions agree with TRBD1. Looked up from germline, CDR1 is LNHDA and CDR2 is SQIVND (reference sequence). The CDR3 length is 17 residues. The CDR3 sequence is CASSVDRGSSYNSPLHF. The CDR3 nucleotides are TGTGCCAGTAGTGTAGACAGGGGGAGCTCCTATAATTCACCCCTCCACTTT.

This clone was detected only a few times. This chain joins TRBV7-6 and TRBJ1-6, with TRBD1 identical over 10 bases. The junction had 4 bases not matched to a gene; V was cut back by 1 base and J by 7 bases. CDR3 length equals 16 residues. Per germline, CDR1 SGHVS and CDR2 FNYEAQ. The CDR3: CASSLGQGAGNSPLHF. CDR3 coding DNA: TGTGCCAGCAGCTTAGGACAGGGGGCTGGGAATTCACCCCTCCACTTT. Filled out from reference TRBV7-6 and TRBJ1-6, the complete variable domain reads GAGVSQSPRYKVTKRGQDVALRCDPISGHVSLYWYRQALGQGPEFLTYFNYEAQQDKSGLPNDRFSAERPEGSISTLTIQRTEQRDSAMYRCASSLGQGAGNSPLHFGNGTRLTVT.

The CDR3 bases are TGTGCCAGCAGCTTAGGGGAACTAGCGGGGGAGAACAATGAGCAGTTCTTC. Its protein is CASSLGELAGENNEQFF. The chain employs TRBV11-3 and TRBJ2-1, with TRBD2 identical over 11 bases. Germline V CDR1 and CDR2: SGHNT, YENEEA. The CDR3 length is 17 residues. The ends lost 1 base at V and 5 bases at J; junction bases unmatched: 7.

The chain couples TRBV6-5 to TRBJ2-3; D possibly corresponds to TRBD1 (6 bases). The CDR3 is made up of 14 amino acids. The ends were cut back, 6 bases at V and 4 bases at J, with 14 bases in the middle. CDR1 and CDR2 (germline): MNHEY, SVGAGI. The CDR3 DNA reads TGTGCCAGCAGGATAACAGGGTTGGCAGATACGCAGTATTTT. Protein sequence: CASRITGLADTQYF.

The chain joins TRBV19 to TRBJ1-6, with D tentatively TRBD1 (5 bases). V was cut by 7 bases and J by 7 bases, with 11 bases left in between. This CDR3 region has 13 residues. Germline V lookup: CDR1 LNHDA, CDR2 SQIVND (reference sequence). The DNA of the CDR3 is TGTGCCAGTAAAGACAGAGAAAATTCACCCCTCCACTTT. Encoded protein: CASKDRENSPLHF. The entire variable domain, with the rest obtained from reference TRBV19 and TRBJ1-6, is as follows: DGGITQSPKYLFRKEGQNVTLSCEQNLNHDAMYWYRQDPGQGLRLIYYSQIVNDFQKGDIAEGYSVSREKKESFPLTVTSAQKNPTAFYLCASKDRENSPLHFGNGTRLTVT.

J is TRBJ2-7 and V is TRBV7-9; 10 bases match TRBD2. Germline trimming cut 4 bases from V and 5 bases from J; bases unmatched to any gene: 8. The CDR3 spans 15 residues. The V gene's germline CDR1 is SEHNR and CDR2 FQNEAQ (reference sequence). The CDR3 DNA is TGTGCCAGCAGCTCGCGGACTAGCGGTGCCCACGAGCAGTACTTC. This gives the protein CASSSRTSGAHEQYF.

The J gene is TRBJ1-1, the V gene TRBV7-9; TRBD1 aligns across 7 bases. CDR3 length equals 14 residues. Looked up from germline, CDR1 is SEHNR and CDR2 is FQNEAQ (reference sequence). The V gene end was trimmed by 5 bases and the J gene end by 5 bases; junction bases not matched to a gene: 8. The CDR3 region has the DNA TGTGCCAGCAGCCGAGAGGGACAGTCAACTGAAGCTTTCTTT. It is translated as CASSREGQSTEAFF. Variable domain in full (rest from reference TRBV7-9 and TRBJ1-1): DTGVSQNPRHKITKRGQNVTFRCDPISEHNRLYWYRQTLGQGPEFLTYFQNEAQLEKSRLLSDRFSAERPKGSFSTLEIQRTEQGDSAMYLCASSREGQSTEAFFGQGTRLTVV.

The V call is TRBV27, the J call TRBJ2-7; D remains unclear. Trimming shortened V by 7 bases and J by 0 bases, and 10 bases separated the two germline ends. CDR3 length: 13 amino acids. CDR1 MNHEY and CDR2 SMNVEV come from the germline V gene (reference sequence). The CDR3 loop reads CASKDRSSYEQYF. As DNA, the CDR3 is TGTGCCAGCAAGGATAGGAGCTCCTACGAGCAGTACTTC.

The V call is TRBV6-5, the J call TRBJ1-1; 7 bases line up with TRBD1. The CDR3 sequence is 15 residues long. With 6 bases clipped from V and 4 bases from J, the junction kept 11 bases outside the gene matches. CDR1 is MNHEY, CDR2 SVGAGI, per germline. CDR3 residues: CASSQDRLTGTEAFF. The CDR3 DNA reads TGTGCCAGCAGCCAGGACAGGCTCACTGGCACTGAAGCTTTCTTT.

The rearrangement uses TRBV10-3 and TRBJ2-7; 7 positions match TRBD1. The CDR3 runs 13 residues. Germline V gene lookup returns CDR1 ENHRY and CDR2 SYGVKD. Germline trimming cut 4 bases from V and 2 bases from J; bases unmatched to any gene: 2. CDR3 loop: CAISVQGTYEQYF. Written as DNA, the CDR3 is TGTGCCATCAGTGTACAGGGGACCTACGAGCAGTACTTC.

The V and J genes are TRBV18 and TRBJ1-1; TRBD1 aligns across 12 bases. The CDR3 extends over 14 amino acids. V lost 2 bases to trimming and J lost 8 bases; unmatched junction nucleotides: 3. In germline, CDR1 is KGHSH, CDR2 LQKENI. CDR3 in DNA: TGTGCCAGCTCACCAGGGACAGGGGGCCTGGAAGCTTTCTTT. Its translation is CASSPGTGGLEAFF.

The chain uses TRBV2 and TRBJ2-5; a weak D match, TRBD1 (6 bases). The CDR3 covers 11 residues. The V gene lost 7 bases and the J gene lost 3 bases, with 6 bases spanning the gap. The germline V gene encodes CDR1 SNHLY and CDR2 FYNNEI. The DNA for the CDR3 is TGTGCCAGCAAGGGGGAAGAGACCCAGTACTTC. It translates to CASKGEETQYF.

This rearrangement joins TRBV11-1 to TRBJ2-5; 8 positions agree with TRBD1. The CDR3 is 14 residues long. The J segment lost 4 bases and the V segment lost 5 bases, leaving 6 bases of the junction unmatched. CDR1 is SGHAT and CDR2 is FQDESV in the germline V gene (reference sequence). The CDR3 DNA follows: TGTGCCAGCAGCGACAGGGGCCCGGGAGAGACCCAGTACTTC. Its translation is CASSDRGPGETQYF.

J is TRBJ2-5 and V is TRBV5-1; maybe TRBD1 (6 bases). The J call may not be correct, given that the DNA end is closer to TRBJ2-7. This CDR3 is built from 15 residues. The germline gives CDR1 SGHRS, CDR2 YFSETQ. The CDR3 DNA sequence: TGCGCCAGCAGCTTGGAGTCCTCCCAGGGGTACGAGCAGTACTTC. Residues: CASSLESSQGYEQYF.

The V and J genes are TRBV25-1 and TRBJ2-7, with D possibly TRBD1 on 5 matching bases. V was shortened by 9 bases and J by 2 bases, with 20 bases between the two germline ends. The CDR3 has 15 amino acids. Germline lookup yields CDR1 MGHDK and CDR2 SYGVNS. The CDR3 sequence: CASSPGARRTYEQYF. The CDR3 DNA follows: TGTGCCAGTTCCCCTGGGGCGCGTAGAACCTACGAGCAGTACTTC.

CDR3 residues: CASILSTGAGSEQYF. The CDR3 nucleotides read TGTGCCAGCATTCTGTCGACAGGGGCGGGGAGCGAGCAGTACTTC. The chain links TRBV28 to TRBJ2-7, with 8 bases matching TRBD1. CDR3 length equals 15 residues. Germline lookup yields CDR1 MDHEN and CDR2 SYDVKM. With 7 bases clipped from V and 6 bases from J, the junction kept 14 bases outside the gene matches.

This chain joins TRBV27 and TRBJ2-4; D not certain. CDR1 is MNHEY and CDR2 is SMNVEV in the germline V gene (reference sequence). CDR3 length equals 15 residues. V was shortened by 4 bases and J by 4 bases, with 14 bases between the two germline ends. In DNA form, the CDR3 reads TGTGCCAGCAGTTACACCCAGCGATCTAAAAACATTCAGTACTTC. Translating it yields CASSYTQRSKNIQYF.